These 25 T cell receptor beta chains were sequenced from one sample in a study of blood T cell repertoires in COVID-19. Assay used: immunoSEQ multiplex PCR; TCRdb lists only in-frame clones, some missing. The sample has about 140,000 clones; 85% are singletons. Sequencing was done on a sample of peripheral blood. Source of these receptors: a man aged 50 or older with acute or convalescent COVID-19.

Notes on this clone: Because the CDR3's place on the DNA is in doubt, the DNA is left out and the CDR3 is given as listed by TCRdb. V usage is TRBV19 and J usage is TRBJ1-5; the table gives TRBD1 as D, unverified against the DNA. The CDR3 adds up to 16 amino acids, both ends counted. CDR1 and CDR2 from the germline V gene are LNHDA and SQIVND (reference sequence). CDR3 residues: CASSSGTGLGNQPQHF.

The chain combines TRBV7-9 with TRBJ2-4, with D possibly matching TRBD1 (6 bases). V was shortened by 3 bases and J by 0 bases, with 12 bases between the two germline ends. This CDR3 has 16 amino acids. Germline V lookup: CDR1 SEHNR, CDR2 FQNEAQ (reference sequence). The CDR3 protein is CASSLTSGVAKNIQYF. CDR3 nucleotides: TGTGCCAGCAGCTTGACCTCAGGGGTAGCCAAAAACATTCAGTACTTC.

The V and J genes are TRBV5-1 and TRBJ2-5; tentatively, D is TRBD1 (5 bases). The CDR3 contains 16 residues. The germline V and J ends were trimmed by 0 bases and 5 bases, with 17 bases remaining between them. Germline V gene sequence: CDR1 SGHRS, CDR2 YFSETQ. The CDR3 protein is CASSLGVDSSRETQYF. CDR3 DNA: TGCGCCAGCAGCTTGGGGGTTGACAGCTCAAGGGAGACCCAGTACTTC.

This chain uses TRBV10-1 with TRBJ1-1, with a tentative D call TRBD1 (6 bases). V was shortened by 6 bases and J by 0 bases, with 11 bases between the two germline ends. This CDR3 contains 14 residues. CDR1 and CDR2 from the germline V gene are WNHNN and SYGVQD (reference sequence). The CDR3 DNA is TGCGCCAGCAGCGCGAGGACAGTGAACACTGAAGCTTTCTTT. It specifies CASSARTVNTEAFF.

Written as DNA, the CDR3 is TGTGCCAGTAGTATAGGGGCTTCCGAGCAGTACTTC. Its protein product is CASSIGASEQYF. The V call is TRBV19, the J call TRBJ2-7; D gene ambiguous. CDR3 length: 12 amino acids. With 1 base removed from V and 6 bases from J, the gap between germline ends came to 7 bases. In germline, CDR1 is LNHDA, CDR2 SQIVND (reference sequence). Supplemented by reference TRBV19 and TRBJ2-7, the full variable domain reads DGGITQSPKYLFRKEGQNVTLSCEQNLNHDAMYWYRQDPGQGLRLIYYSQIVNDFQKGDIAEGYSVSREKKESFPLTVTSAQKNPTAFYLCASSIGASEQYFGPGTRLTVT.

This clone was seen just once. The V and J genes are TRBV30 and TRBJ1-4; D unclear. Trimming took off 2 bases at V and 8 bases at J, with 6 bases between the two ends. Germline V gene sequence: CDR1 GTSNPN, CDR2 SVGIG (reference sequence). The CDR3 runs 11 residues. CDR3 coding DNA: TGTGCCTGGAGTTCTGGCGAAAAACTGTTTTTT. It specifies CAWSSGEKLFF. The variable domain in full, with the rest retrieved from reference TRBV30 and TRBJ1-4, is SQTIHQWPATLVQPVGSPLSLECTVEGTSNPNLYWYRQAAGRGLQLLFYSVGIGQISSEVPQNLSASRPQDRQFILSSKKLLLSDSGFYLCAWSSGEKLFFGSGTQLSVL.

The chain couples TRBV21-1 to TRBJ1-2; the table's D call TRBD1 went unverified against the DNA. TRBV21-1 is a listed pseudogene. This CDR3 comprises 14 residues. CDR3 coding DNA: TGTGCCAGCAAAAACCGGGACAGGGGACATGGCTACACCTTC. This sequence encodes CASKNRDRGHGYTF.

V and J are TRBV7-3 and TRBJ2-5; unclear D gene. There are 14 residues in the CDR3. Germline assignment: CDR1 SGHTA and CDR2 FQGTGA. Trimming removed 1 base from V and 7 bases from J, with 13 bases in between. CDR3 DNA: TGTGCCAGCAGCTTAAGTGGGTCACCGGGGACCCAGTACTTC. Protein sequence: CASSLSGSPGTQYF.

The chain carries TRBV4-1 and TRBJ2-6; possibly TRBD2 for D (6 bases). Germline lookup yields CDR1 MGHRA and CDR2 YSYEKL. The CDR3 covers 17 residues. V dropped 1 base and J dropped 0 bases, with 10 bases sitting between them. This CDR3 reads CASSQAGVSSGANVLTF. The CDR3 DNA reads TGCGCCAGCAGCCAAGCGGGGGTCAGCTCTGGGGCCAACGTCCTGACTTTC.

The V call is TRBV11-2, the J call TRBJ2-3, with 14 bases that match TRBD2. Germline trimming cut 5 bases from V and 15 bases from J; bases unmatched to any gene: 13. CDR1 is SGHAT, CDR2 FQNNGV, per germline. This CDR3 is built from 15 residues. The CDR3 nucleotides are TGTGCCAGCAGCCCGCCGGTGACTAGCGGGGGGGTTTACTATTTT. Encoded protein: CASSPPVTSGGVYYF.

The V and J genes are TRBV28 and TRBJ2-1, with TRBD2 matching over 11 bases. Per germline, CDR1 MDHEN and CDR2 SYDVKM. The CDR3 length is 16 residues. With V trimmed by 5 bases and J by 8 bases, 11 bases remained unmatched. This chain's CDR3 is CASSGRYSGRADEQFF. CDR3 sequence (DNA): TGTGCCAGCAGTGGCAGGTATAGCGGGAGGGCGGATGAGCAGTTCTTC.

The chain links TRBV7-6 to TRBJ1-4; perhaps TRBD1 as D (6 bases). The V gene's germline CDR1 is SGHVS and CDR2 FNYEAQ. The CDR3 totals 17 residues. Trimming shortened V by 0 bases and J by 4 bases, and 15 bases separated the two germline ends. The CDR3 DNA reads TGTGCCAGCAGCTTAGCGGGGGCGGGTGTTAATAATGAAAAACTGTTTTTT. This sequence encodes CASSLAGAGVNNEKLFF.

This clone was detected once. The J gene is TRBJ2-6, the V gene TRBV5-1, with TRBD1 matching 7 bases. The CDR3 totals 17 residues. Germline V CDR1 and CDR2: SGHRS, YFSETQ. V trimming: 7 bases; J trimming: 1 base; junction bases outside the gene matches: 11. CDR3 sequence (DNA): TGCGCCAGCGGTAGGGACAGACGATTATCTGGGGCCAACGTCCTGACTTTC. It is translated as CASGRDRRLSGANVLTF. The variable domain in full, with the rest retrieved from reference TRBV5-1 and TRBJ2-6, is KAGVTQTPRYLIKTRGQQVTLSCSPISGHRSVSWYQQTPGQGLQFLFEYFSETQRNKGNFPGRFSGRQFSNSRSEMNVSTLELGDSALYLCASGRDRRLSGANVLTFGAGSRLTVL.

V usage is TRBV9 and J usage is TRBJ2-2; TRBD2 might be the D (5 bases). V was pared by 7 bases and J by 7 bases, with 20 bases between. CDR1 and CDR2 (germline): SGDLS, YYNGEE. The CDR3 runs 15 residues. CDR3 in amino acids: CASSRSGLLGGELFF. As DNA, the CDR3 is TGTGCCAGCTCCCGGTCAGGACTGCTGGGCGGGGAGCTGTTTTTT.

The chain links TRBV5-1 to TRBJ2-5; D may be TRBD1 (6 bases). The CDR3 has 15 amino acids. CDR1 SGHRS and CDR2 YFSETQ come from the germline V gene. Trimming pared 4 bases from V and 1 base from J, leaving 14 bases between. CDR3 protein: CASSTGQIVQETQYF. Here the CDR3 DNA reads TGCGCCAGCAGCACCGGACAGATAGTCCAAGAGACCCAGTACTTC. Looking up the rest from reference TRBV5-1 and TRBJ2-5 gives the full variable domain: KAGVTQTPRYLIKTRGQQVTLSCSPISGHRSVSWYQQTPGQGLQFLFEYFSETQRNKGNFPGRFSGRQFSNSRSEMNVSTLELGDSALYLCASSTGQIVQETQYFGPGTRLLVL.

This chain links TRBV10-1 with TRBJ2-2, with D maybe TRBD1 (6 bases). V was pared by 3 bases and J by 6 bases, with 14 bases between. The CDR3 contains 15 residues. Germline V gene sequence: CDR1 WNHNN, CDR2 SYGVQD (reference sequence). Here the CDR3 reads CASSEGLRGPGELFF. The CDR3, as DNA: TGCGCCAGCAGTGAAGGCCTCAGGGGACCCGGGGAGCTGTTTTTT.

This clone appeared a few times. This chain links TRBV19 with TRBJ1-6, with D uncertain. V was shortened by 3 bases and J by 6 bases, with 9 bases between the two germline ends. Germline CDR1 reads LNHDA; CDR2 reads SQIVND (reference sequence). The CDR3 is 14 amino acids. Here the CDR3 DNA reads TGTGCCAGTAGTATGGGTTGGGCTAATTCACCCCTCCACTTT. Its translation is CASSMGWANSPLHF.

The chain employs TRBV18 and TRBJ2-3; D is perhaps TRBD1 (6 bases). The CDR3 length is 16 residues. Trimming left V 6 bases short and J 4 bases short, with 20 bases between. CDR1 is KGHSH, CDR2 LQKENI, per germline. The chain's CDR3 is CASSLSGTLSPDTQYF. The CDR3 DNA reads as TGTGCCAGCTCCCTCTCCGGGACATTGAGCCCAGATACGCAGTATTTT.

The table lists this clone with a few counts. The rearrangement uses TRBV10-3 and TRBJ1-2, with a possible D match to TRBD1 (6 bases). CDR3 size: 15 residues. Trimming removed 6 bases at V and 7 bases at J, with 21 bases between. CDR1 ENHRY and CDR2 SYGVKD come from the germline V gene. CDR3 nucleotide sequence: TGTGCCATCAGGGAGAACGGCGGGGGGGCCGGTGGCTACACCTTC. It translates to CAIRENGGGAGGYTF.

The chain combines TRBV4-1 with TRBJ2-7; TRBD1 matches 11 bases. Germline V CDR1 and CDR2: MGHRA, YSYEKL. Germline trimming cut 2 bases from V and 4 bases from J; bases unmatched to any gene: 4. The CDR3 covers 15 residues. The CDR3 DNA reads TGCGCCAGCAGCCAACAGGGACAGGGGGTGTACGAGCAGTACTTC. It translates to CASSQQGQGVYEQYF.

This clone was recorded once. This chain uses TRBV18 with TRBJ1-5; unclear D gene. There are 14 residues in the CDR3. The V and J ends lost 3 bases and 4 bases respectively, with 10 bases between them. Germline values: CDR1 KGHSH, CDR2 LQKENI. The CDR3 coding sequence is TGTGCCAGCTCACCGGCGGGTCCAAATCAGCCCCAGCATTTT. It encodes CASSPAGPNQPQHF. The variable domain in full, with the rest retrieved from reference TRBV18 and TRBJ1-5, is NAGVMQNPRHLVRRRGQEARLRCSPMKGHSHVYWYRQLPEEGLKFMVYLQKENIIDESGMPKERFSAEFPKEGPSILRIQQVVRGDSAAYFCASSPAGPNQPQHFGDGTRLSIL.

The rearrangement joins TRBV7-9 to TRBJ1-1; D gene ambiguous. The germline V and J ends were trimmed by 1 base and 2 bases, with 14 bases remaining between them. The CDR3 sequence is 16 residues long. CDR1 and CDR2 from the germline V gene are SEHNR and FQNEAQ (reference sequence). Written as DNA, the CDR3 is TGTGCCAGCAGCTTAGATCCGAGGGCCGCCAACACTGAAGCTTTCTTT. Translation gives CASSLDPRAANTEAFF.

The chain uses TRBV21-1 and TRBJ2-7; the D call in the table, TRBD2, was not verified against the DNA. TRBV21-1 is described as a pseudogene. The CDR3 has 13 residues. CDR3 protein: CASSNGVDYEQYF. The CDR3 bases are TGTGCCAGCAGCAACGGGGTTGACTACGAGCAGTACTTC.

The V gene is TRBV7-9, the J gene TRBJ2-5; possibly TRBD1 for D (6 bases). V lost 3 bases and J 5 bases, leaving 13 bases between the germline ends. The CDR3 has 14 amino acids. Germline loops: CDR1 SEHNR, CDR2 FQNEAQ (reference sequence). The chain's CDR3 is CASSFLQGRETQYF. In DNA form, the CDR3 reads TGTGCCAGCAGCTTTCTTCAGGGGCGGGAGACCCAGTACTTC.

The chain has TRBV29-1 and TRBJ1-1, with 8 positions matching TRBD1. V was pared by 5 bases and J by 6 bases, with 5 bases of the junction left unmatched. The length of the CDR3 is 12 residues. CDR1 is SQVTM and CDR2 is ANQGSEA in the germline V gene. CDR3 region: CSVIGQGAEAFF. CDR3 DNA: TGCAGCGTTATTGGACAGGGCGCTGAAGCTTTCTTT.